The 4 T cell receptor beta chains listed next were all sequenced from one sample in a study of T cells in Graves' hyperthyroidism and ophthalmopathy. The TCR beta CDR3 regions underwent amplification using RNA transcripts as the source. Researchers ran a first-round RT-PCR on the TCR CDR3 using the HTBI primer set. TCRdb ran MiXCR on the multiplex PCR reads and lists one entry per CDR3 protein. The profile covers hundreds of thousands of distinct CDR3 sequences, with about two fifths appearing a single time and 7.5% to 9.5% taken by the ten largest. The sequenced material came from blood. Receptor source: a man aged 18 to 35 with Graves' hyperthyroidism.

This clonotype was counted at least ten times. V gene TRBV10-1 combines with J gene TRBJ2-2; no clear D. Germline CDR1 reads WNHNN; CDR2 reads SYGVQD (reference sequence). This CDR3 is 11 amino acids long. V was clipped by 3 bases and J by 7 bases, with 3 bases between them. The CDR3: CASSENGELFF. The CDR3 DNA follows: TGCGCCAGCAGTGAAAACGGGGAGCTGTTTTTT.

On this clonotype: This may stem from a read error, because a much larger clone lies one nucleotide away. The chain has TRBV7-9 and TRBJ2-6; D unclear. Germline V gene sequence: CDR1 SEHNR, CDR2 FQNEAQ (reference sequence). The CDR3 spans 15 residues. The V and J ends lost 3 bases and 2 bases respectively, with 8 bases between them. This CDR3 is CASSFTKTGANVLTF. CDR3 in DNA: TGTGCCAGCAGCTTTACCAAGACTGGGGCCAACGTCCTGACTTTC. The full variable domain, its missing parts supplied by reference TRBV7-9 and TRBJ2-6, is DTGVSQNPRHKITKRGQNVTFRCDPISEHNRLYWYRQTLGQGPEFLTYFQNEAQLEKSRLLSDRFSAERPKGSFSTLEIQRTEQGDSAMYLCASSFTKTGANVLTFGAGSRLTVL.

The rearrangement uses TRBV2 and TRBJ2-7; 9 bases line up with TRBD1. This CDR3 region has 13 residues. After removal of 8 bases from V and 7 bases from J, the junction contained 9 bases not matched to a gene. Per the germline V gene, CDR1 is SNHLY and CDR2 is FYNNEI. The CDR3 DNA reads TGTGCCAGCCGACTACAGGGGGCGGGGGAGCAGTACTTC. It is translated as CASRLQGAGEQYF.

This clonotype was detected a few times. The rearrangement uses TRBV13 and TRBJ1-6; no reliable D call. V was cut by 0 bases and J by 0 bases, with 9 bases left in between. This CDR3 has 17 amino acids. Germline V gives CDR1 PRHDT, CDR2 FYEKMQ (reference sequence). CDR3 loop: CASSLGVRSSYNSPLHF. DNA for the CDR3: TGTGCCAGCAGCTTAGGGGTCAGGAGCTCCTATAATTCACCCCTCCACTTT.